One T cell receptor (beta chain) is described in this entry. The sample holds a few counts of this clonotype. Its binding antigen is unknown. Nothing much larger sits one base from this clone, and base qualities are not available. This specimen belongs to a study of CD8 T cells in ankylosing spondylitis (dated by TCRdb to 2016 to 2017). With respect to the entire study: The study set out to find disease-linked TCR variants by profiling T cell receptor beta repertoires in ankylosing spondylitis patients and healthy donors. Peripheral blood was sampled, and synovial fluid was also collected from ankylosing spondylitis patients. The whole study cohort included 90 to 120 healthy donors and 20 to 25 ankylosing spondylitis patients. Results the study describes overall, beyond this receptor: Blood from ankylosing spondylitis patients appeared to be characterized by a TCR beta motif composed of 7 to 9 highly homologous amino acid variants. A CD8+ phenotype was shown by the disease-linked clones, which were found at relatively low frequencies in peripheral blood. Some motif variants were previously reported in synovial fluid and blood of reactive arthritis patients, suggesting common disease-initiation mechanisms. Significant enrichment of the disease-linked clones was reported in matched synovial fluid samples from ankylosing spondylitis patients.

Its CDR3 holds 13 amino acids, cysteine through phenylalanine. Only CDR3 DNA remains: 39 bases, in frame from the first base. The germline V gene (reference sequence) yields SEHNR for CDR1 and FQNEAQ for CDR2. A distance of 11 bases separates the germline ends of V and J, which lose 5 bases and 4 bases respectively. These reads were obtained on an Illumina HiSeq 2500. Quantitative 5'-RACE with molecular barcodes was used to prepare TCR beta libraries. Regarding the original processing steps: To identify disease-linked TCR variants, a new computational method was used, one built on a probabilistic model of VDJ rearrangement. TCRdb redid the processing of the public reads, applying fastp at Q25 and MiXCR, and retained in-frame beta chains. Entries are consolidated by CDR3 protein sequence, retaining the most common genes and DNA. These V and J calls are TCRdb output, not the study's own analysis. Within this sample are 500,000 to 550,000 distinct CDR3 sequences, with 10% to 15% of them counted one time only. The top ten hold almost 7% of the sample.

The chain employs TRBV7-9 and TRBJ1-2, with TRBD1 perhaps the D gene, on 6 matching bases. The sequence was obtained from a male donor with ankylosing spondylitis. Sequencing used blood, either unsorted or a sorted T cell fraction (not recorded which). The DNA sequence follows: TGTGCCAGCAGCCTGGACAGACTCTATGGCTACACCTTC. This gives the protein CASSLDRLYGYTF.